This is a list of T cell receptor beta chains from one sample in a study of human T cells and chemical hapten exposure. TCRdb fed the 5' RACE reads into MiXCR, producing one record per CDR3 protein. Of under 150,000 distinct CDR3 sequences in the sample, around a fifth were seen once. The origin of the receptors is a human donor in good health. CDR3s include the opening cysteine and the closing phenylalanine or tryptophan. The order of the fields is D gene, J gene, V gene, clone size, CDR3 protein, CDR3 DNA. D genes are given only for firm matches. For some rows the clone size is stated as once, few or many, or as a class when expanded; others skip it.

D: TRBD2
J: TRBJ2-3
V: TRBV9
size: few
CDR3: CASSGGSGSGRTDTQYF
DNA: TGTGCCAGCAGCGGAGGGTCGGGTAGCGGGAGGACAGATACGCAGTATTTT

D: NA
J: TRBJ1-1
V: TRBV7-8
size: few
CDR3: CASSARQTRNTEAFF
DNA: TGTGCCAGCAGCGCACGACAGACTCGGAACACTGAAGCTTTCTTT

D: NA
J: TRBJ2-5
V: TRBV7-3
size: few
CDR3: CASSLTGGLGETQYF
DNA: TGTGCCAGCAGCTTAACGGGGGGATTGGGAGAGACCCAGTACTTC

D: NA
J: TRBJ2-3
V: TRBV5-4
size: NA
CDR3: CASSFNEPDTQYF
DNA: TGTGCCAGCAGCTTCAACGAGCCAGATACGCAGTATTTT

D: NA
J: TRBJ1-5
V: TRBV28
size: few
CDR3: CASSLSTGSRQPQHF
DNA: TGTGCCAGCAGTTTATCAACGGGCAGCCGTCAGCCCCAGCATTTT

D: TRBD1
J: TRBJ1-2
V: TRBV27
size: few
CDR3: CASCSRGQGGSGYTF
DNA: TGTGCCAGCTGCTCCCGGGGACAGGGAGGGTCTGGCTACACCTTC

D: NA
J: TRBJ2-1
V: TRBV24-1
size: few
CDR3: CATSDPLGFENEQFF
DNA: TGTGCCACCAGTGATCCCCTGGGCTTCGAGAATGAGCAGTTCTTC

D: NA
J: TRBJ1-1
V: TRBV4-1
size: NA
CDR3: CASSLGDLPLWENTEAFF
DNA: TGCGCCAGCAGCCTAGGGGACTTACCCCTTTGGGAGAACACTGAAGCTTTCTTT

D: NA
J: TRBJ2-7
V: TRBV5-1
size: few
CDR3: CASSLRPSEYSYEQYF
DNA: TGCGCCAGCAGCTTGCGGCCTAGCGAATACTCTTACGAGCAGTACTTC

D: NA
J: TRBJ2-7
V: TRBV20-1
size: NA
CDR3: CSARVELEQYF
DNA: TGCAGTGCTAGAGTGGAACTCGAGCAGTACTTC

D: NA
J: TRBJ2-1
V: TRBV27
size: NA
CDR3: CASSLYVQGSYNEQFF
DNA: TGTGCCAGCAGTTTGTATGTCCAGGGCTCCTACAATGAGCAGTTCTTC

D: NA
J: TRBJ1-4
V: TRBV11-2
size: few
CDR3: CASSQKPDPENEKLFF
DNA: TGTGCCAGCAGCCAGAAACCTGACCCCGAGAATGAAAAACTGTTTTTT

D: TRBD2
J: TRBJ2-7
V: TRBV13
size: NA
CDR3: CASSSASGTRFRYEQYF
DNA: TGTGCCAGCAGCTCCGCCTCCGGGACTAGGTTTCGCTACGAGCAGTACTTC

D: NA
J: TRBJ1-5
V: TRBV4-1
size: NA
CDR3: CASSRAGHLPNNNQPQHF
DNA: TGCGCCAGCAGCCGTGCCGGTCACCTCCCTAACAACAATCAGCCCCAGCATTTT

D: TRBD2
J: TRBJ2-1
V: TRBV4-1
size: few
CDR3: CASSRIKGTSSYNEQFF
DNA: TGCGCCAGCAGCCGCATAAAGGGGACTAGCTCCTACAATGAGCAGTTCTTC

D: NA
J: TRBJ2-3
V: TRBV5-1
size: few
CDR3: CASRTTQGITDTQYF
DNA: TGCGCCAGCAGGACCACCCAGGGGATCACAGATACGCAGTATTTT

D: TRBD2
J: TRBJ2-1
V: TRBV4-1
size: few
CDR3: CASSQVKAGGPSEQFF
DNA: TGCGCCAGCAGCCAAGTTAAGGCGGGAGGGCCGTCTGAGCAGTTCTTC

D: NA
J: TRBJ2-1
V: TRBV4-1
size: few
CDR3: CASSQLAASSYNEQFF
DNA: TGCGCCAGCAGCCAACTTGCTGCTAGCTCCTACAATGAGCAGTTCTTC

D: TRBD1
J: TRBJ2-1
V: TRBV5-1
size: few
CDR3: CASSFGTGGGDEQFF
DNA: TGCGCCAGCAGCTTCGGTACAGGGGGAGGCGATGAGCAGTTCTTC

D: NA
J: TRBJ1-4
V: TRBV6-6
size: few
CDR3: CASGWQENEKLFF
DNA: TGTGCCAGCGGCTGGCAGGAGAATGAAAAACTGTTTTTT

D: NA
J: TRBJ2-7
V: TRBV27
size: many
CDR3: CASSADRLGVREQYF
DNA: TGTGCCAGCAGTGCCGACAGGCTGGGCGTCCGCGAGCAGTACTTC

D: TRBD2
J: TRBJ2-1
V: TRBV28
size: NA
CDR3: CASSSWTSGRGDEQFF
DNA: TGTGCCAGCAGTTCCTGGACTAGCGGGAGGGGGGATGAGCAGTTCTTC

D: NA
J: TRBJ1-6
V: TRBV3-1
size: few
CDR3: CASSQVDSPLHF
DNA: TGTGCCAGCAGCCAAGTAGATTCACCCCTCCACTTT

D: NA
J: TRBJ2-7
V: TRBV6-6
size: few
CDR3: CASSAPGRRGYEQYF
DNA: TGTGCCAGCAGCGCACCCGGGCGTAGAGGCTACGAGCAGTACTTC